A selection of T cell receptor beta chains follows, all from one sample in a study of cytomegalovirus exposure and HLA in healthy donors. Profiling relied on immunoSEQ multiplex PCR, and the TCRdb table lists in-frame clones only, not all of them. This table holds 35,000 to 45,000 clones. Sequencing was done on a sample of PBMCs. Receptor source: a male donor in good health and CMV-seronegative. The CDR3 runs from the conserved cysteine through the conserved F or W. A D gene is named only where the DNA matches it firmly.

TRBJ2-7,TRBV6-5,.,TGTGCCAGCAGTTACTCGCTCAGGGACGAGCAGTACTTC,CASSYSLRDEQYF
TRBJ1-2,TRBV9,TRBD1,TGTGCCAGCAGCGCGGGACAGGGATACTATGGCTACACCTTC,CASSAGQGYYGYTF
TRBJ2-7,TRBV13,TRBD2,TGTGCCAGCAGCTTGGGACTAGCGGGGGGCTACGAGCAGTACTTC,CASSLGLAGGYEQYF
TRBJ2-2,TRBV5-4,.,TGTGCCAGCAGCTTGGCCCGCGACACCGGGGAGCTGTTTTTT,CASSLARDTGELFF
TRBJ1-2,TRBV19,.,TGTGCCAGTAGTCCCGGAGGTGATTTGATGGGCTACACCTTC,CASSPGGDLMGYTF
TRBJ1-5,TRBV5-1,.,TGCGCCAGCAGCTTTGGTGGGGCCCATCAGCCCCAGCATTTT,CASSFGGAHQPQHF
TRBJ2-3,TRBV28,TRBD2,TGTGCCAGCAAGTCTCGAACTAGCGGGGGGGCCCGAGATACGCAGTATTTT,CASKSRTSGGARDTQYF
TRBJ1-2,TRBV19,TRBD1,TGTGCCAGTAGACCATTAACCGGGACAGGGGGCTATGGCTACACCTTC,CASRPLTGTGGYGYTF
TRBJ1-2,TRBV9,TRBD1,TGTGCCAGCAGCCTCAGACCAGGGACAGGGGACTATGGCTACACCTTC,CASSLRPGTGDYGYTF
TRBJ1-6,TRBV7-2,.,TGTGCCAGCAGCGGGGGGGCGAGCTCCTATAATTCACCCCTCCACTTT,CASSGGASSYNSPLHF
TRBJ1-5,TRBV9,.,TGTGCCAGCAGCGCCGGGACTCGGCCCCAGCATTTT,CASSAGTRPQHF
TRBJ2-1,TRBV28,TRBD2,TGTGCCAGCAGCCCCGGGACTAGCTTCCTTGGGCTCTACAATGAGCAGTTCTTC,CASSPGTSFLGLYNEQFF
TRBJ2-1,TRBV7-9,.,TGTGCCAGCAGCTTAGCAGCCCTTGACAATGAGCAGTTCTTC,CASSLAALDNEQFF
TRBJ1-3,TRBV10-3,TRBD1,TGTGCCATCAGGGCAGGACAGGGGCCCAACACCATATATTTT,CAIRAGQGPNTIYF
TRBJ2-1,TRBV4-2,TRBD2,TGTGCCAGCAGCCAAGACTTAGCGGGGGCGGCCGGTGAGCAGTTCTTC,CASSQDLAGAAGEQFF
TRBJ1-1,TRBV6-1,.,TGTGCCAGCAGTGCGGGTTCTCACATGAACACTGAAGCTTTCTTT,CASSAGSHMNTEAFF
TRBJ1-2,TRBV7-9,TRBD1,TGTGCCAGCAGCCCCCGATCCCGACAGGGCAGCTATGGCTACACCTTC,CASSPRSRQGSYGYTF
TRBJ1-6,TRBV4-1,TRBD1,TGCGCCAGCAGCCAACCAGGGGGCGCGAGGAATTCACCCCTCCACTTT,CASSQPGGARNSPLHF
TRBJ1-5,TRBV30,TRBD1,TGTGCCTGGAGTGACGGAGGGGGCCCAGGGCAGCCCCAGCATTTT,CAWSDGGGPGQPQHF
TRBJ2-3,TRBV2,.,TGTGCCAGCAGTGAAGCCGGGGGAGATACGCAGTATTTT,CASSEAGGDTQYF
TRBJ1-2,TRBV25-1,.,TGTGCCAGCAGTGAATCTCTGGGGGCAAACTATGGCTACACCTTC,CASSESLGANYGYTF